The clone carrying this T cell receptor beta chain was detected ten times or more. Its antigen is undetermined. These data originate in a study of response to subunit inactivated influenza vaccine. General observations from the study: The authors suggested that every seasonal influenza vaccination recruits few new T cells.

Germline-derived CDR1 and CDR2 are SNHLY and FYNNEI. The germline V and J ends were trimmed by 2 bases and 6 bases, with 10 bases remaining between them. The CDR3 spans 13 residues. TCRdb called the RT-PCR reads again in MiXCR, with one record for every CDR3 protein. The sample shows approximately 700,000 distinct CDR3 sequences, about 15% of them seen only once. The specimen was PBMCs from blood, collected roughly 15 days before vaccination. V is TRBV2 and J is TRBJ1-2; tentative D call: TRBD1 (5 bases). This clonotype was sampled from a middle-aged man who received an inactivated influenza vaccine. Here the CDR3 reads CASSETGGDGYTF. The CDR3 DNA sequence: TGTGCCAGCAGTGAAACGGGGGGTGATGGCTACACCTTC.